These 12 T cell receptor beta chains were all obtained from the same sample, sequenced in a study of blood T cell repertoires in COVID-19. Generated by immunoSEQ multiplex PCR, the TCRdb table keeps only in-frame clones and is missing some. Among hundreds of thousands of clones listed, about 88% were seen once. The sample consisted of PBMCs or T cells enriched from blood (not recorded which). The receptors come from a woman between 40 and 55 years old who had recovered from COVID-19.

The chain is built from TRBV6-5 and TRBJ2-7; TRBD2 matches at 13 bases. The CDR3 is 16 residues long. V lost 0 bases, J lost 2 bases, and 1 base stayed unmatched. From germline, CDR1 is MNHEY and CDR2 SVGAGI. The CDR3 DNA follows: TGTGCCAGCAGTTACTCCGGACTAGCGGGAGCCTACGAGCAGTACTTC. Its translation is CASSYSGLAGAYEQYF.

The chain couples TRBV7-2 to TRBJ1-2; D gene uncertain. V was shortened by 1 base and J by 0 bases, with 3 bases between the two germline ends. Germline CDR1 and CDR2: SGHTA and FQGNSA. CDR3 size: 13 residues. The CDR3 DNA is TGTGCCAGCAGCTTAGTCTCTAACTATGGCTACACCTTC. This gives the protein CASSLVSNYGYTF.

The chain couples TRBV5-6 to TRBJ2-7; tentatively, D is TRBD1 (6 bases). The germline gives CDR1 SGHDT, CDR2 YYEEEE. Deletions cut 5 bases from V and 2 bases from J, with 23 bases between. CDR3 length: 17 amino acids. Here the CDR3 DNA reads TGTGCCAGCAGGCGCAGGGGTGCCCATGTAAATCCCTACGAGCAGTACTTC. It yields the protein CASRRRGAHVNPYEQYF.

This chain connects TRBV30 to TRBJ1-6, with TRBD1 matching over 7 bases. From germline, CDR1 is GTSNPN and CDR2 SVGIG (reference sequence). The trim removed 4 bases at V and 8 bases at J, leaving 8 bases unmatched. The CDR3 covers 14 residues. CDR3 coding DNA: TGTGCCTGGAATACCGGGACAGACTATTCACCCCTCCACTTT. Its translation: CAWNTGTDYSPLHF.

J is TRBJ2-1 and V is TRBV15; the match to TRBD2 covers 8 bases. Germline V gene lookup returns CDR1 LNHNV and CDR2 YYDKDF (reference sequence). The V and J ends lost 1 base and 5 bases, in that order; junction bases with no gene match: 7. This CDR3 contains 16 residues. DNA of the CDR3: TGTGCCACCAGCAGAGGTGACGGGGGGGATAACAATGAGCAGTTCTTC. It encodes CATSRGDGGDNNEQFF.

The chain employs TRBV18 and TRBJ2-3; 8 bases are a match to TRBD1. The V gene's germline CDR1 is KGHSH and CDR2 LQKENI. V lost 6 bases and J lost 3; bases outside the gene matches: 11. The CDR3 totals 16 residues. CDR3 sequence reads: CASSTEAGGATDTQYF. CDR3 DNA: TGTGCCAGCTCTACGGAAGCAGGGGGCGCAACAGATACGCAGTATTTT. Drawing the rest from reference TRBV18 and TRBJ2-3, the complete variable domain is NAGVMQNPRHLVRRRGQEARLRCSPMKGHSHVYWYRQLPEEGLKFMVYLQKENIIDESGMPKERFSAEFPKEGPSILRIQQVVRGDSAAYFCASSTEAGGATDTQYFGPGTRLTVL.

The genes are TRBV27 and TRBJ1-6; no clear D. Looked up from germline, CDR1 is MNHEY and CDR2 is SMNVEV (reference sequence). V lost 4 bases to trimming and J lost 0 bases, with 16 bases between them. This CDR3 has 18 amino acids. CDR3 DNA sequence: TGTGCCAGCAGTTCGCGGGTCCCCCTGAGCTCCTATAATTCACCCCTCCACTTT. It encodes CASSSRVPLSSYNSPLHF.

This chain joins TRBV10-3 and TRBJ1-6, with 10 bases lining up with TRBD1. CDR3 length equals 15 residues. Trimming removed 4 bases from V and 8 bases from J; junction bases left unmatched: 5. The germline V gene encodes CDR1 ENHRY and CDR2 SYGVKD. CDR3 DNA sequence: TGTGCCATCAGTGTGGGGACAGGGGAGGATTCACCCCTCCACTTT. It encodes CAISVGTGEDSPLHF.

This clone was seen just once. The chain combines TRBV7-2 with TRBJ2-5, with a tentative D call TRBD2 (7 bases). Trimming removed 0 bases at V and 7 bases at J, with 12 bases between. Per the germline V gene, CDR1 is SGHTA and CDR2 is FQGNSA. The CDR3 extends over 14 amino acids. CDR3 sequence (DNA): TGTGCCAGCAGCTTAGCCCGGGGGGCTGGGACCCAGTACTTC. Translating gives CASSLARGAGTQYF.

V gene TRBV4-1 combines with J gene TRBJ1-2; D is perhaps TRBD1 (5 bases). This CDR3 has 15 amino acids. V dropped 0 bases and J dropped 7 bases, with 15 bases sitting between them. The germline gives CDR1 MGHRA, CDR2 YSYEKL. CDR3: CASSQESGGRVGYTF. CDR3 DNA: TGCGCCAGCAGCCAAGAATCCGGGGGTCGGGTTGGCTACACCTTC.

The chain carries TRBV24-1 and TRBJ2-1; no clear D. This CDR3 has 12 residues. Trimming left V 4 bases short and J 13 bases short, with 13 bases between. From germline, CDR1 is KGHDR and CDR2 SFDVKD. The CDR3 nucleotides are TGTGCCACCAGTGACCCGATTTTCGGTCAGTTCTTC. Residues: CATSDPIFGQFF.

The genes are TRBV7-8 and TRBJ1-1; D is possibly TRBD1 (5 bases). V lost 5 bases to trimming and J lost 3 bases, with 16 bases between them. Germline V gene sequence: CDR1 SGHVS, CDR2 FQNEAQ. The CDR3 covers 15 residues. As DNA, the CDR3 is TGTGCCAGCAGCCCCTGGGGGGGAGTTTACACTGAAGCTTTCTTT. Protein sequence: CASSPWGGVYTEAFF.